This entry lists 15 T cell receptor beta chains sequenced from one sample in a study of CD8 T cells in Susac syndrome. With random hexamers, about 0.5 to 1 ug RNA was reverse transcribed. MiXCR, run by TCRdb on the immunoSEQ multiplex PCR reads, gives a single entry per CDR3 protein. The sample has some 180,000 distinct CDR3 sequences, around 94% seen once. Source material: CD4+ T cells from PBMCs. All receptors come from a human donor with Susac syndrome.

The chain links TRBV7-9 to TRBJ1-4; D is perhaps TRBD1 (6 bases). Germline V lookup: CDR1 SEHNR, CDR2 FQNEAQ (reference sequence). Trimming took off 2 bases at V and 8 bases at J, with 12 bases between the two ends. The CDR3 loop spans 14 amino acids. CDR3 DNA: TGTGCCAGCAGCTTACTGGCAGGGGACGAAAAACTGTTTTTT. It translates to CASSLLAGDEKLFF.

The chain is built from TRBV6-6 and TRBJ1-1, with no clear D. The CDR3 has 15 residues. Germline-derived CDR1 and CDR2 are MNHNY and SVGAGI (reference sequence). The germline V and J ends were trimmed by 6 bases and 3 bases, with 17 bases remaining between them. The CDR3 sequence is CASRPQARIDTEAFF. The CDR3 DNA reads TGTGCCAGCAGGCCCCAGGCAAGAATCGACACTGAAGCTTTCTTT.

The CDR3 bases are TGCAGCGTTGAATACGTGACAGGGGCGAACACTGAAGCTTTCTTT. Translation gives CSVEYVTGANTEAFF. The chain has TRBV29-1 and TRBJ1-1; 8 bases fit TRBD1. Per the germline V gene, CDR1 is SQVTM and CDR2 is ANQGSEA. J lost 1 base, V lost 2 bases, and 6 bases had no gene match. This CDR3 region has 15 residues.

This chain uses TRBV20-1 with TRBJ2-1; D might be TRBD1 (5 bases). Trimming took 3 bases from V and 4 from J, leaving 19 bases between them. Germline V lookup: CDR1 DFQATT, CDR2 SNEGSKA (reference sequence). The CDR3 spans 16 residues. In DNA, the CDR3 is TGCAGTGCTAGGGGGCCAGCTACGTCTGTTTACAATGAGCAGTTCTTC. This gives the protein CSARGPATSVYNEQFF.

V is TRBV11-2 and J is TRBJ2-7; the match to TRBD2 covers 8 bases. The CDR3 runs 14 residues. Unmatched junction bases numbered 9, after V lost 4 bases and J lost 7 bases. Germline V gene lookup returns CDR1 SGHAT and CDR2 FQNNGV. Here the CDR3 reads CASSSGTSLSEQYF. CDR3 bases: TGTGCCAGCAGCTCCGGGACTAGTCTGTCAGAGCAGTACTTC.

This chain connects TRBV2 to TRBJ2-7; 16 nucleotides agree with TRBD2. The CDR3 contains 17 residues. V gave up 6 bases and J gave up 5 bases; unmatched junction bases: 10. Germline CDR1 reads SNHLY; CDR2 reads FYNNEI. CDR3 DNA: TGTGCCAGCAGCTCGCCGGGACTAGCGGGAGGGCCGGACGAGCAGTACTTC. Translating it yields CASSSPGLAGGPDEQYF. The full variable domain, its missing parts supplied by reference TRBV2 and TRBJ2-7, is EPEVTQTPSHQVTQMGQEVILRCVPISNHLYFYWYRQILGQKVEFLVSFYNNEISEKSEIFDDQFSVERPDGSNFTLKIRSTKLEDSAMYFCASSSPGLAGGPDEQYFGPGTRLTVT.

CDR3: CASSAHRGGNYGYTF. CDR3 DNA sequence: TGTGCCAGCAGCGCGCACAGGGGGGGAAACTATGGCTACACCTTC. The chain couples TRBV5-4 to TRBJ1-2; the match to TRBD1 covers 8 bases. The germline CDR1 and CDR2 sequences are SGHNT and YYREEE (reference sequence). The CDR3 sequence is 15 residues long. The junction had 7 bases not matched to a gene; V was cut back by 4 bases and J by 2 bases.

V and J are TRBV12-3 or TRBV12-4 and TRBJ2-1, with 12 nucleotides matching TRBD2. The CDR3 has 15 amino acids. Trimming removed 6 bases from V and 6 bases from J; junction bases left unmatched: 6. The CDR3: CASSRLAGDLNEQFF. CDR3 nucleotides: TGTGCCAGCAGCCGACTAGCGGGAGACCTCAATGAGCAGTTCTTC.

The chain is built from TRBV12-3 or TRBV12-4 and TRBJ2-3, with 10 bases identical to TRBD2. V lost 5 bases, J lost 3 bases, and 8 bases stayed unmatched. The CDR3 is made up of 16 amino acids. CDR3 in DNA: TGTGCCAGCAGTGGCCTACTAGCGGGGCTAACAGATACGCAGTATTTT. Encoded protein: CASSGLLAGLTDTQYF.

The gene calls are TRBV11-2 and TRBJ2-2; D is undetermined. The germline V and J ends were trimmed by 2 bases and 7 bases, with 11 bases remaining between them. Germline CDR1 and CDR2: SGHAT and FQNNGV. This CDR3 is 14 amino acids long. This CDR3 is CASSLISRVGELFF. The CDR3 DNA reads as TGTGCCAGCAGCTTAATCAGTCGGGTCGGGGAGCTGTTTTTT.

The chain joins TRBV18 to TRBJ2-7, with D possibly matching TRBD2 (7 bases). The germline V and J ends were trimmed by 3 bases and 3 bases, with 15 bases remaining between them. CDR1 and CDR2 from the germline V gene are KGHSH and LQKENI. The CDR3 sequence is 15 residues long. CDR3 nucleotide sequence: TGTGCCAGCTCACCTGGGGGGGGCGTTGGCTACGAGCAGTACTTC. Translation: CASSPGGGVGYEQYF.

The CDR3, as DNA: TGTGCCAGTAGGATGGAATGGGGGGCGCCTCAGCCCCAGCATTTT. Its translation is CASRMEWGAPQPQHF. This chain connects TRBV19 to TRBJ1-5; a weak D match, TRBD1 (6 bases). The CDR3 covers 15 residues. V lost 6 bases and J 6 bases, leaving 18 bases between the germline ends. CDR1 is LNHDA and CDR2 is SQIVND in the germline V gene (reference sequence).

The rearrangement uses TRBV30 and TRBJ1-5; D unclear. Germline V CDR1 and CDR2: GTSNPN, SVGIG (reference sequence). This CDR3 is 12 amino acids long. Trimming shortened V by 5 bases and J by 0 bases, and 5 bases separated the two germline ends. CDR3 in amino acids: CAWAGSNQPQHF. The CDR3 DNA sequence: TGTGCCTGGGCAGGTAGCAATCAGCCCCAGCATTTT.

The J gene is TRBJ2-7, the V gene TRBV20-1; 11 nucleotides match TRBD2. Trimming took 3 bases from V and 1 from J; bases not matched to a gene: 14. This CDR3 is 18 amino acids long. From germline, CDR1 is DFQATT and CDR2 SNEGSKA (reference sequence). CDR3 DNA: TGCAGTGCTAGTCATTCCGGATACACTAGCGGGGGATCCTACGAGCAGTACTTC. Translated, it gives CSASHSGYTSGGSYEQYF.

This chain connects TRBV21-1 to TRBJ2-7; the D call in the table, TRBD1, was not verified against the DNA. TRBV21-1 is designated a pseudogene. This CDR3 region has 15 residues. This CDR3 reads CARSGAPSGYYEQYF. CDR3 in DNA: TGTGCCCGATCAGGGGCGCCTAGCGGGTACTACGAGCAGTACTTC.